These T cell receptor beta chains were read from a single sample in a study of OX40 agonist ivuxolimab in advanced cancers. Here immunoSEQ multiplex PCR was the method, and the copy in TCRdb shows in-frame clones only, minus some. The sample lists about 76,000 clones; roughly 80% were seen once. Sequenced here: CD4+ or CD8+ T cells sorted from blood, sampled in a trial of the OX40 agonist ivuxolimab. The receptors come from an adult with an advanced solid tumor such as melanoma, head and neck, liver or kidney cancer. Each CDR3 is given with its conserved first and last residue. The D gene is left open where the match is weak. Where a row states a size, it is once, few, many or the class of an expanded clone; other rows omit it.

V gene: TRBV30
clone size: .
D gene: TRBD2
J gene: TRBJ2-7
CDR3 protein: CAWNIAGARGEQYF
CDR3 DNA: TGTGCCTGGAATATAGCGGGAGCGCGGGGAGAGCAGTACTTC

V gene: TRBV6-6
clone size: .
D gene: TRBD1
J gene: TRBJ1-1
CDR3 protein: CASSLTGQAFF
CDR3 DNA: TGTGCCAGCAGTTTGACAGGGCAAGCTTTCTTT

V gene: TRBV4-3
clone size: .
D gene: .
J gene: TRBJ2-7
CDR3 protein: CASSQDFAGGQYEQYF
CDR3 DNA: TGCGCCAGCAGCCAAGATTTCGCCGGGGGGCAATACGAGCAGTACTTC

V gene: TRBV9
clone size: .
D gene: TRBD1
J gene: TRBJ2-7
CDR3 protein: CASSVRDRGYEQYF
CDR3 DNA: TGTGCCAGCAGCGTCCGGGACAGGGGCTACGAGCAGTACTTC

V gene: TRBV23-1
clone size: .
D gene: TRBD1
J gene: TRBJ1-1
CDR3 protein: CASTRTPTGYTEAFF
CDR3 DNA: TGCGCCAGCACTCGTACCCCGACAGGGTACACTGAAGCTTTCTTT

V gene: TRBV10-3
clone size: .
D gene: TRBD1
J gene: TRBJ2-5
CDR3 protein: CAISPGQVRETQYF
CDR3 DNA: TGTGCCATCAGCCCGGGACAGGTTCGGGAGACCCAGTACTTC

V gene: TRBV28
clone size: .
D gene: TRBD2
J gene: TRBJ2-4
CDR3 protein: CASSFRLAGDQNIQYF
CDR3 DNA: TGTGCCAGCAGTTTTAGGCTAGCGGGAGACCAAAACATTCAGTACTTC

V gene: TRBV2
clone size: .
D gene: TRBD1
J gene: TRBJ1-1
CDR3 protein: CASRGQGDTEAFF
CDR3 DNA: TGTGCCAGCAGGGGACAGGGGGACACTGAAGCTTTCTTT

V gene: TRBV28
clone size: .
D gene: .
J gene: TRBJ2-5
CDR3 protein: CASKEGQNPQETQYF
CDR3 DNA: TGTGCCAGCAAGGAGGGACAAAATCCACAAGAGACCCAGTACTTC

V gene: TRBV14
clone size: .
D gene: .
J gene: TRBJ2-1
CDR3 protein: CASSQDAGIGQFF
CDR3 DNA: TGTGCCAGCAGCCAAGACGCGGGCATAGGGCAGTTCTTC

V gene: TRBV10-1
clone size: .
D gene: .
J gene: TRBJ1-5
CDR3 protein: CASNRASQPQHF
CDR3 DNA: TGCGCCAGCAACAGGGCTAGTCAGCCCCAGCATTTT

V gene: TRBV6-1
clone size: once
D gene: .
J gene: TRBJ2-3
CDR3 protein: CASSEESWTDTQYF
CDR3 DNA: TGTGCCAGCAGTGAGGAGTCCTGGACAGATACGCAGTATTTT

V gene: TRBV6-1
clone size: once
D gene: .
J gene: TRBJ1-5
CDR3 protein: CASSAPRREMYGNQPQHF
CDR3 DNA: TGTGCCAGCAGTGCCCCAAGGAGGGAAATGTATGGCAATCAGCCCCAGCATTTT

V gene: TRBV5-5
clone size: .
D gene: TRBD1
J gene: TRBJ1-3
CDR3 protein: CASSPRQGASGNTIYF
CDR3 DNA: TGTGCCAGCAGCCCCCGACAGGGGGCCTCTGGAAACACCATATATTTT

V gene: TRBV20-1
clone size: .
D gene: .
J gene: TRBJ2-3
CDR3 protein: CSARLQHTQYF
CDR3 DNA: TGCAGTGCTAGGCTCCAACATACGCAGTATTTT

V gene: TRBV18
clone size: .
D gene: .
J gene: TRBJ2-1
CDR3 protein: CASSPPVENEQFF
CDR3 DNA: TGTGCCAGCTCACCACCTGTGGAGAATGAGCAGTTCTTC

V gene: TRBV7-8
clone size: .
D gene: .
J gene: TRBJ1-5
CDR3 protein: CATTRDDNQPQHF
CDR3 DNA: TGTGCCACTACGAGAGACGATAATCAGCCCCAGCATTTT

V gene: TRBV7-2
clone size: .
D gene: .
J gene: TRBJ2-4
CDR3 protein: CASSSDLAKNIQYF
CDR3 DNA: TGTGCCAGCAGCTCAGATTTAGCCAAAAACATTCAGTACTTC

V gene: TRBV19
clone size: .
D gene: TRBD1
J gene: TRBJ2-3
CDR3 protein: CASSPRTGGGADTQYF
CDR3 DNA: TGTGCCAGTAGTCCCCGGACAGGGGGTGGCGCAGATACGCAGTATTTT